Sequencing of this T cell receptor beta chain was carried out in a study of cytomegalovirus exposure and HLA in healthy donors. The CDR3 covers 18 residues. V lost 7 bases and J lost 2, with 26 bases in between. The germline V gene encodes CDR1 SEHNR and CDR2 FQNEAQ (reference sequence). While unrecorded immune exposures were likely, the donors were nominally healthy when sampled. Study-level points and caveats: The study reported that TCR beta sequences accurately predicted HLA-A and HLA-B alleles in most subjects.

Notes on this clone: Its antigen remains unidentified.

With 60 Vbeta and 13 Jbeta primers, the PCR was carried out. Assay used: immunoSEQ multiplex PCR; TCRdb lists only in-frame clones, some missing. The sample consists of more than 75,000 clones, approximately 79% of them appearing once. The sample consisted of PBMCs. The chain couples TRBV7-9 to TRBJ1-2; D might be TRBD1 (5 bases). The sequence came from a woman aged 40-49 years in good health and CMV-seronegative. The CDR3 DNA reads TGTGCCAGCAACAAGGGCTTGGGGGGGAGGGGCCGGAACTATGGCTACACCTTC. It specifies CASNKGLGGRGRNYGYTF.